This T cell receptor (beta chain) was captured in a study of blood T cell repertoires in COVID-19. Study context: The United States, Italy and Spain provided the acute and convalescent COVID-19 samples. Sources were T cells, B-cell-depleted T cells, or PBMCs; the material itself was cDNA or gDNA.

Per the study methods: Reference gene primer amplification gave estimated nucleated cell counts. Only in-frame clones appear in the TCRdb table, and some are missing; sequencing was by immunoSEQ multiplex PCR. The V and J calls and clone size come from that table; D and trimming were worked out from the DNA. The table shows around 300,000 clones, with 70% to 90% occurring only once. Germline values: CDR1 SNHLY, CDR2 FYNNEI. With 8 bases clipped from V and 6 bases from J, the junction kept 8 bases outside the gene matches. The CDR3 is 13 residues long. The rearrangement uses TRBV2 and TRBJ2-3; 7 bases map to TRBD1. The sequencing sample was made of peripheral blood. The clonotype was recovered from a woman aged 70 to 79 with acute or convalescent COVID-19. The DNA for the CDR3 is TGTGCCAGCGTCGCAGGGGGTTCGGATACGCAGTATTTT. As protein: CASVAGGSDTQYF.